The subject of this entry is one T cell receptor beta chain. All patients picked for sequencing had shown, by flow cytometry, an expansion of CD8+CD57+ cells. The sample originates from a study of CD8+CD57+ T cells in acquired aplastic anemia. Study at large: Sorted CD4+ and CD8+ cells yielded 3 to 3.5 ug of DNA on average.

Genomic DNA served as template for TCR beta VDJ and CDR3 profiling. One entry per CDR3 protein, called by TCRdb with MiXCR from the reads. Here the sample spans roughly 160,000 distinct CDR3 sequences, 71% being singletons. This CDR3 is 13 amino acids long. CDR1 MNHEY and CDR2 SVGEGT come from the germline V gene. Trimming cost V 6 bases and J 5 bases, with 14 bases left between them. The TCR comes from a human donor with aplastic anemia. The rearrangement links TRBV6-2 or TRBV6-3 to TRBJ2-7; perhaps D is TRBD1 or TRBD2 (7 bases each). Sequenced: sorted CD4+, CD8+, or CD8+CD57+ T cells (not recorded which) from PBMCs. The CDR3 is CASSYRGGDEQYF. CDR3 sequence (DNA): TGTGCCAGCAGCTACAGGGGAGGGGACGAGCAGTACTTC.